A single sample is the source of the 5 T cell receptor beta chains below, sequenced in a study of blood T cell repertoires in COVID-19. Sequencing was performed with immunoSEQ multiplex PCR; in TCRdb, only in-frame clones are kept and a portion is missing. The profile shows some 180,000 clones, 75% to 90% of them singletons. The sample was peripheral blood. The receptors shown here come from a woman aged 55-69 years with acute or convalescent COVID-19.

This rearrangement joins TRBV19 to TRBJ2-2; a possible D gene is TRBD2 (5 bases). Germline CDR1 and CDR2: LNHDA and SQIVND (reference sequence). Trimming left V 2 bases short and J 0 bases short, with 13 bases between. CDR3 length: 17 residues. The CDR3 loop reads CASSIPSGGANTGELFF. Here the CDR3 DNA reads TGTGCCAGTAGTATACCAAGCGGCGGAGCGAACACCGGGGAGCTGTTTTTT. Supplemented by reference TRBV19 and TRBJ2-2, the full variable domain reads DGGITQSPKYLFRKEGQNVTLSCEQNLNHDAMYWYRQDPGQGLRLIYYSQIVNDFQKGDIAEGYSVSREKKESFPLTVTSAQKNPTAFYLCASSIPSGGANTGELFFGEGSRLTVL.

The chain recombines TRBV6-5 with TRBJ2-1; no reliable D call. V gave up 2 bases and J gave up 2 bases, with 10 bases separating them. There are 15 residues in the CDR3. CDR1 and CDR2 from the germline V gene are MNHEY and SVGAGI. The CDR3 loop reads CASSYEARTYNEQFF. The CDR3 DNA is TGTGCCAGCAGTTACGAGGCACGGACCTACAATGAGCAGTTCTTC.

The chain couples TRBV28 to TRBJ2-5, with D possibly matching TRBD1 (5 bases). Germline CDR1 and CDR2: MDHEN and SYDVKM. The germline V and J ends were trimmed by 1 base and 5 bases, with 8 bases remaining between them. CDR3 length equals 13 residues. CDR3 sequence reads: CASSLSGSETQYF. DNA for the CDR3: TGTGCCAGCAGTTTATCAGGGTCGGAGACCCAGTACTTC. Full variable domain (outside the CDR3, taken from reference TRBV28 and TRBJ2-5): DVKVTQSSRYLVKRTGEKVFLECVQDMDHENMFWYRQDPGLGLRLIYFSYDVKMKEKGDIPEGYSVSREKKERFSLILESASTNQTSMYLCASSLSGSETQYFGPGTRLLVL.

This clone appeared once. The rearrangement links TRBV19 to TRBJ1-4; 8 positions agree with TRBD1. The germline CDR1 and CDR2 sequences are LNHDA and SQIVND (reference sequence). The V segment lost 5 bases and the J segment 4 bases; nucleotides outside the gene matches: 6. The CDR3 sequence is 15 residues long. CDR3 loop: CASSYGQGHNEKLFF. Here the CDR3 DNA reads TGTGCCAGTAGTTACGGACAGGGACATAATGAAAAACTGTTTTTT.

This clone was seen once. The V and J genes are TRBV3-1 (or the pseudogene TRBV3-2) and TRBJ2-7, with D possibly matching TRBD1 (5 bases). The CDR3 length is 14 residues. The germline CDR1 and CDR2 sequences are LGHDT and YNNKEL (reference sequence). The V gene lost 4 bases and the J gene lost 5 bases, with 15 bases spanning the gap. The CDR3 sequence: CASSPQGLRDEQYF. CDR3 coding DNA: TGTGCCAGCAGCCCCCAGGGTCTTAGGGACGAGCAGTACTTC.